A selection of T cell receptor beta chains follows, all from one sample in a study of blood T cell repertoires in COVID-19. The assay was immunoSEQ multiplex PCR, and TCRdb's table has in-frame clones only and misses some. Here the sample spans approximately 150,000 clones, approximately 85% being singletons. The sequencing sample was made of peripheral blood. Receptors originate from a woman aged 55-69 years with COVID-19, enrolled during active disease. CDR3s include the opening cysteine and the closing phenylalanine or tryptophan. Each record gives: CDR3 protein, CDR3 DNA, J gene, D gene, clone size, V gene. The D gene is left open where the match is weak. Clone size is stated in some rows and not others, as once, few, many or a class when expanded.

cdr3_aa: CASSLSGTSGQETQYF
cdr3_nt: TGTGCCAGCAGCTTAAGTGGGACTAGCGGCCAAGAGACCCAGTACTTC
j_call: TRBJ2-5
d_call: TRBD2
clone_size: .
v_call: TRBV7-3

cdr3_aa: CASSLGQKETQYF
cdr3_nt: TGTGCCAGCTCCCTCGGACAGAAAGAGACCCAGTACTTC
j_call: TRBJ2-5
d_call: .
clone_size: .
v_call: TRBV18

cdr3_aa: CASSYRDIQNTEAFF
cdr3_nt: TGTGCCAGCAGTTACCGGGACATCCAGAACACTGAAGCTTTCTTT
j_call: TRBJ1-1
d_call: .
clone_size: .
v_call: TRBV6-5

cdr3_aa: CASSLARMNTEAFF
cdr3_nt: TGTGCCAGCAGCTTAGCGCGCATGAACACTGAAGCTTTCTTT
j_call: TRBJ1-1
d_call: .
clone_size: .
v_call: TRBV7-2

cdr3_aa: CASSQSRTGGSGNSPLHF
cdr3_nt: TGTGCCAGCAGCCAAAGTAGAACAGGGGGTAGTGGTAATTCACCCCTCCACTTT
j_call: TRBJ1-6
d_call: TRBD1
clone_size: .
v_call: TRBV3-1/TRBV3-2

cdr3_aa: CASSVGAGDKGQETQYF
cdr3_nt: TGTGCCAGCAGCGTAGGGGCGGGAGATAAAGGGCAAGAGACCCAGTACTTC
j_call: TRBJ2-5
d_call: TRBD2
clone_size: .
v_call: TRBV9

cdr3_aa: CAISVAGVETQYF
cdr3_nt: TGTGCCATCAGTGTCGCAGGTGTCGAGACCCAGTACTTC
j_call: TRBJ2-5
d_call: .
clone_size: .
v_call: TRBV10-3

cdr3_aa: CASSSGQGINSPLHF
cdr3_nt: TGTGCCAGCAGCTCGGGACAGGGAATAAATTCACCCCTCCACTTT
j_call: TRBJ1-6
d_call: TRBD1
clone_size: .
v_call: TRBV6-5

cdr3_aa: CSAGDRGLGETQYF
cdr3_nt: TGCAGCGCCGGGGACAGGGGGTTAGGGGAGACCCAGTACTTC
j_call: TRBJ2-5
d_call: TRBD1
clone_size: .
v_call: TRBV29-1

cdr3_aa: CAISEQGTVGITEAFF
cdr3_nt: TGTGCCATCAGTGAGCAGGGGACAGTCGGGATCACTGAAGCTTTCTTT
j_call: TRBJ1-1
d_call: TRBD1
clone_size: .
v_call: TRBV10-3

cdr3_aa: CASSYRLGPDTQYF
cdr3_nt: TGTGCCAGCAGTTACCGACTGGGGCCAGATACGCAGTATTTT
j_call: TRBJ2-3
d_call: .
clone_size: .
v_call: TRBV6-2/TRBV6-3

cdr3_aa: CASSSGGLRNNEQFF
cdr3_nt: TGTGCCAGCAGCTCCGGGGGACTTCGAAACAATGAGCAGTTCTTC
j_call: TRBJ2-1
d_call: .
clone_size: .
v_call: TRBV11-3

cdr3_aa: CASPGEFF
cdr3_nt: TGCGCCAGCCCGGGTGAGTTCTTC
j_call: TRBJ2-1
d_call: .
clone_size: .
v_call: TRBV5-1

cdr3_aa: CASRGRTNTGELFF
cdr3_nt: TGCGCCAGCAGGGGGCGCACGAACACCGGGGAGCTGTTTTTT
j_call: TRBJ2-2
d_call: .
clone_size: .
v_call: TRBV5-1

cdr3_aa: CASSHTGTSGRGTQYF
cdr3_nt: TGCGCCAGCAGCCATACCGGGACTAGCGGGAGAGGTACGCAGTATTTT
j_call: TRBJ2-3
d_call: TRBD2
clone_size: few
v_call: TRBV4-1

cdr3_aa: CASTHGGLANTGELFF
cdr3_nt: TGTGCCAGCACCCATGGAGGTTTGGCGAACACCGGGGAGCTGTTTTTT
j_call: TRBJ2-2
d_call: .
clone_size: .
v_call: TRBV21-1

cdr3_aa: CASSETFSGGSNQPQHF
cdr3_nt: TGCGCCAGCAGCGAAACGTTTTCAGGGGGTTCCAATCAGCCCCAGCATTTT
j_call: TRBJ1-5
d_call: TRBD1
clone_size: .
v_call: TRBV5-1

cdr3_aa: CASSSQGRETQYF
cdr3_nt: TGTGCCAGCAGCTCACAGGGGAGAGAGACCCAGTACTTC
j_call: TRBJ2-5
d_call: TRBD1
clone_size: .
v_call: TRBV7-2

cdr3_aa: CSVSDSYGYTF
cdr3_nt: TGCAGCGTGAGTGACAGCTATGGCTACACCTTC
j_call: TRBJ1-2
d_call: .
clone_size: .
v_call: TRBV29-1

cdr3_aa: CASSSNRAGELFF
cdr3_nt: TGTGCCAGCAGCTCCAACAGGGCCGGGGAGCTGTTTTTT
j_call: TRBJ2-2
d_call: .
clone_size: .
v_call: TRBV7-3

cdr3_aa: CASSLGLSNTGELFF
cdr3_nt: TGTGCCAGCAGCTTGGGACTATCGAACACCGGGGAGCTGTTTTTT
j_call: TRBJ2-2
d_call: .
clone_size: .
v_call: TRBV5-8

cdr3_aa: CAWTREAGVGYNEQFF
cdr3_nt: TGTGCCTGGACCCGGGAGGCGGGAGTGGGCTACAATGAGCAGTTCTTC
j_call: TRBJ2-1
d_call: TRBD2
clone_size: .
v_call: TRBV30

cdr3_aa: CASSPGIYNSPLHF
cdr3_nt: TGTGCCAGCAGTCCGGGGATTTATAATTCACCCCTCCACTTT
j_call: TRBJ1-6
d_call: .
clone_size: .
v_call: TRBV6-5

cdr3_aa: CASSIGRQETQYF
cdr3_nt: TGTGCCAGTAGTATAGGGAGGCAAGAGACCCAGTACTTC
j_call: TRBJ2-5
d_call: .
clone_size: .
v_call: TRBV19

cdr3_aa: CASSMNSNTEAFF
cdr3_nt: TGTGCCAGCAGTATGAACTCGAACACTGAAGCTTTCTTT
j_call: TRBJ1-1
d_call: .
clone_size: .
v_call: TRBV2

cdr3_aa: CASSHNTGETQYF
cdr3_nt: TGTGCCAGCAGCCATAACACCGGGGAGACCCAGTACTTC
j_call: TRBJ2-5
d_call: .
clone_size: once
v_call: TRBV11-3

cdr3_aa: CASSSKKLAPIYNEQFF
cdr3_nt: TGTGCCAGCAGTTCAAAGAAGCTAGCGCCCATCTACAATGAGCAGTTCTTC
j_call: TRBJ2-1
d_call: .
clone_size: .
v_call: TRBV28